A selection of T cell receptor beta chains follows, all from one sample in a study of T cells after somatic rescue of genetic block. Profiled with immunoSEQ multiplex PCR; TCRdb holds only in-frame clones, not every one. The table includes tens of thousands of clones, 80% to 90% detected once. Specimen: peripheral blood mononuclear cells (PBMCs). These receptors were collected from a woman younger than 30. Each CDR3 is given with its conserved first and last residue. A D gene is named only where the DNA matches it firmly. For some rows the clone size is stated as once, few or many, or as a class when expanded; others skip it.

cdr3_aa cdr3_nt d_call cdr3_length v_call clone_size j_call
CASSLYRGQPYEQYF TGCGCCAGCAGCTTGTACAGGGGCCAGCCCTACGAGCAGTACTTC TRBD1 15 TRBV5-1 . TRBJ2-7
CAWSGGSYEQYF TGTGCCTGGAGTGGTGGGAGTTACGAGCAGTACTTC . 12 TRBV30 . TRBJ2-7
CSARTSGIYEQFF TGCAGCGCGAGGACTAGCGGGATATATGAGCAGTTCTTC TRBD2 13 TRBV29-1 . TRBJ2-1
CASRPGQAIGELFF TGTGCCAGCAGACCCGGACAGGCAATCGGGGAGCTGTTTTTT TRBD1 14 TRBV2 . TRBJ2-2
CAIRGDGGREGTGELFF TGTGCCATCAGGGGCGATGGCGGGAGGGAGGGTACCGGGGAGCTGTTTTTT TRBD2 17 TRBV10-3 . TRBJ2-2
CASSLEGARNQPQHF TGTGCCAGCAGTTTGGAGGGAGCGCGCAATCAGCCCCAGCATTTT . 15 TRBV27 few TRBJ1-5
CASSLGAGDTQYF TGCGCCAGCAGCTTGGGGGCAGGGGATACGCAGTATTTT . 13 TRBV5-1 . TRBJ2-3
CASSLGGTPGTGELFF TGCGCCAGCTCCCTTGGGGGGACCCCGGGGACCGGGGAGCTGTTTTTT . 16 TRBV10-1 . TRBJ2-2
CASSQGVAGANVLTF TGTGCCAGCTCACAGGGGGTAGCTGGGGCCAACGTCCTGACTTTC . 15 TRBV18 . TRBJ2-6
CASSFADRYTEAFF TGCGCCAGCAGCTTCGCCGACAGGTACACTGAAGCTTTCTTT . 14 TRBV5-1 . TRBJ1-1
CASSATSGRPERSDTQYF TGTGCCAGCAGCGCGACTAGCGGGAGGCCAGAGAGGTCAGATACGCAGTATTTT TRBD2 18 TRBV9 . TRBJ2-3
CASSPYQETQYF TGTGCCAGCAGTCCGTACCAAGAGACCCAGTACTTC . 12 TRBV28 . TRBJ2-5
CASSIGLAVQETQYF TGTGCCAGCAGCATAGGGCTAGCGGTTCAAGAGACCCAGTACTTC TRBD2 15 TRBV7-9 . TRBJ2-5
CSVGEIGNTIYF TGCAGCGTTGGGGAGATCGGAAACACCATATATTTT . 12 TRBV29-1 . TRBJ1-3
CASRSIGTVNTEAFF TGTGCCAGCAGATCAATCGGGACAGTGAACACTGAAGCTTTCTTT TRBD1 15 TRBV6-6 . TRBJ1-1
CASRPLPYNEQFF TGTGCCAGCCGGCCCCTCCCCTACAATGAGCAGTTCTTC . 13 TRBV6-1 . TRBJ2-1
CASSSGQTNTEAFF TGCGCCAGCAGCTCGGGACAGACGAACACTGAAGCTTTCTTT TRBD1 14 TRBV5-1 . TRBJ1-1
CASSLRGLAPADEQFF TGTGCCAGCAGTTTAAGGGGACTAGCGCCAGCCGATGAGCAGTTCTTC TRBD2 16 TRBV28 . TRBJ2-1
CASSLEPTGPSGNTIYF TGTGCCAGCAGCTTGGAGCCGACAGGACCCTCTGGAAACACCATATATTTT . 17 TRBV5-4 . TRBJ1-3
CATSRVGSKATEAFF TGTGCCACCAGCAGAGTTGGGAGTAAGGCCACTGAAGCTTTCTTT . 15 TRBV15 . TRBJ1-1
CASSFRGRDIQETQYF TGTGCCAGCAGCTTTCGGGGCAGGGACATACAAGAGACCCAGTACTTC . 16 TRBV11-3 . TRBJ2-5
CASSPLAENYGYTF TGTGCCAGCTCACCATTAGCTGAGAACTATGGCTACACCTTC . 14 TRBV18 once TRBJ1-2
CASSLTSGGAQYF TGTGCCAGCAGTTTGACTAGCGGGGGGGCGCAGTATTTT TRBD2 13 TRBV27 . TRBJ2-3
CASSPAQGINNEQFF TGTGCCAGCAGCCCTGCCCAGGGGATAAACAATGAGCAGTTCTTC . 15 TRBV7-9 . TRBJ2-1
CASSPGQIGNTIYF TGCGCCAGCAGCCCCGGACAGATCGGAAACACCATATATTTT . 14 TRBV5-1 . TRBJ1-3
CASSWTSGISETQYF TGTGCCAGCAGCTGGACTAGCGGGATTTCGGAGACCCAGTACTTC TRBD2 15 TRBV5-4 . TRBJ2-5
CASSPLQGSGELFF TGCGCCAGCAGCCCCCTACAGGGCTCCGGGGAGCTGTTTTTT . 14 TRBV5-1 . TRBJ2-2
CSVEDPGTGPYEQYF TGCAGCGTTGAAGATCCCGGGACAGGGCCCTACGAGCAGTACTTC TRBD1 15 TRBV29-1 . TRBJ2-7
CASSQALAVSGNTIYF TGTGCCAGCAGCCAGGCCCTAGCGGTCTCTGGAAACACCATATATTTT . 16 TRBV4-2 . TRBJ1-3
CASSPGGTGGYEQYF TGCGCCAGCAGTCCAGGCGGGACAGGGGGATACGAGCAGTACTTC TRBD1 15 TRBV5-1 . TRBJ2-7
CASSLAPPASYEQYF TGTGCCAGCAGCTTAGCCCCCCCGGCCTCCTACGAGCAGTACTTC . 15 TRBV7-2 . TRBJ2-7
CASLGLAGGSGTGELFF TGTGCCAGCCTGGGACTAGCGGGAGGTTCCGGCACCGGGGAGCTGTTTTTT TRBD2 17 TRBV27 once TRBJ2-2
CASALGLMNTEAFF TGTGCCAGCGCCTTGGGACTCATGAACACTGAAGCTTTCTTT . 14 TRBV27 . TRBJ1-1
CAIRALAGGSEQFF TGTGCCATCAGGGCCCTAGCGGGAGGGAGTGAGCAGTTCTTC TRBD2 14 TRBV10-3 . TRBJ2-1
CASSLGAGELFF TGTGCCAGCTCCTTGGGGGCCGGGGAGCTGTTTTTT . 12 TRBV18 . TRBJ2-2
CASSVGQGAYQPQHF TGTGCCAGCAGCGTGGGACAGGGGGCTTACCAGCCCCAGCATTTT TRBD1 15 TRBV2 . TRBJ1-5
CASEGMKGAGGYTF TGTGCCTCCGAGGGGATGAAGGGGGCTGGTGGCTACACCTTC TRBD1 14 TRBV30 . TRBJ1-2
CASSSPGTDTDTQYF TGTGCCAGCAGCAGTCCCGGGACAGACACAGATACGCAGTATTTT TRBD1 15 TRBV7-9 once TRBJ2-3
CASSPSSGNYGYTF TGTGCCAGCAGCCCCTCGTCGGGTAACTATGGCTACACCTTC . 14 TRBV7-3 few TRBJ1-2
CAWSGVTAFF TGTGCCTGGAGTGGAGTGACTGCTTTCTTT . 10 TRBV30 few TRBJ1-1
CASSEWGTSGRNEQFF TGTGCCAGCAGTGAATGGGGGACTAGCGGGAGAAATGAGCAGTTCTTC TRBD2 16 TRBV25-1 . TRBJ2-1
CASGTSGRGETQYF TGTGCCAGCGGGACTAGCGGGCGTGGAGAGACCCAGTACTTC TRBD2 14 TRBV6-7 . TRBJ2-5
CASSFDRDRVVGYTF TGTGCCAGCAGTTTTGACCGGGACAGGGTTGTTGGCTACACCTTC TRBD1 15 TRBV28 . TRBJ1-2
CASSSRTSVPTGELFF TGTGCCAGCAGTTCCCGGACTAGCGTGCCCACCGGGGAGCTGTTTTTT TRBD2 16 TRBV28 . TRBJ2-2
CASSGTGTGNGNTIYF TGTGCCAGTAGTGGGACCGGGACAGGGAATGGAAACACCATATATTTT TRBD1 16 TRBV19 . TRBJ1-3
CASSRTANYEQYF TGCGCCAGCAGCCGCACAGCCAACTACGAGCAGTACTTC . 13 TRBV5-1 . TRBJ2-7
CASSSTSGAYEQYF TGTGCCAGCAGTTCTACTAGCGGGGCCTACGAGCAGTACTTC TRBD2 14 TRBV27 . TRBJ2-7
CASSPPTGWNTGELFF TGTGCCAGCAGCCCCCCAACAGGGTGGAACACCGGGGAGCTGTTTTTT . 16 TRBV28 . TRBJ2-2
CSVGGVSSGANVLTF TGCAGCGTTGGGGGAGTCTCCTCTGGGGCCAACGTCCTGACTTTC . 15 TRBV29-1 . TRBJ2-6
CASGLGSQPQHF TGTGCCAGCGGGCTGGGTTCTCAGCCCCAGCATTTT . 12 TRBV6-5 . TRBJ1-5
CASSQPRQAQETQYF TGCGCCAGCAGCCAACCAAGACAGGCCCAAGAGACCCAGTACTTC . 15 TRBV4-1 once TRBJ2-5
CASRHTSGRVHEQYF TGTGCCAGCAGACATACTAGCGGGAGAGTACACGAGCAGTACTTC TRBD2 15 TRBV6-1 once TRBJ2-7
CASSLGQGAYGYTF TGTGCCAGCAGCCTAGGACAGGGGGCGTATGGCTACACCTTC TRBD1 14 TRBV5-5 . TRBJ1-2
CASSFWGLAGSHQETQYF TGTGCCAGCAGCTTTTGGGGACTAGCGGGTTCTCACCAAGAGACCCAGTACTTC TRBD2 18 TRBV7-6 . TRBJ2-5
CASSMGSPNEQFF TGTGCCAGTAGTATGGGCAGTCCCAATGAGCAGTTCTTC . 13 TRBV19 . TRBJ2-1